This T cell receptor beta chain comes out of a study of T cell repertoires in cytomegalovirus infection. As to this clonotype: Its cognate antigen is unknown.

TCRdb independently ran MiXCR on the reads; one entry per CDR3 protein. The table has some 800,000 distinct CDR3 sequences, 32% seen once; the top ten hold roughly 12%. The CDR3 runs 18 residues. J gave up 0 bases and V 5 bases, and 11 bases lay outside the gene matches. From germline, CDR1 is MNHEY and CDR2 SVGEGT. The TCR originated in a human donor in good health (CMV status not recorded). Some clones in this sample may be carry-over from other donors' samples. V usage is TRBV6-2 or TRBV6-3 and J usage is TRBJ2-1; 9 bases are a match to TRBD2. Sequenced material: cultured CD8+ T cells from PBMCs, taken from culture after CMV antigen stimulation. The CDR3, as DNA: TGTGCCAGCAGTCACAACTCACCTAGCGGGGTCTCCTACAATGAGCAGTTCTTC. It specifies CASSHNSPSGVSYNEQFF.